The clone carrying this T cell receptor beta chain was recorded only once. Its antigen is undetermined. From germline, CDR1 is SNHLY and CDR2 FYNNEI. The CDR3 totals 14 residues. The germline V and J ends were trimmed by 10 bases and 7 bases, with 20 bases remaining between them. This record belongs to a study of cytomegalovirus exposure and HLA in healthy donors. Study information: The 500 to 850 first-cohort repertoires and the 95 to 150 validation repertoires shared the same platform, a later analysis reported. The study, taken as a whole, reports: According to the study, 160 or so TCR beta chains were cytomegalovirus-associated. In vitro experiments confirmed that three CMV-associated chains were specific for CMV antigens. Reports credit the classifier with highly specific, highly sensitive diagnosis of cytomegalovirus status.

Sequencing used immunoSEQ multiplex PCR; TCRdb keeps in-frame clones, though not all of them. Among roughly 150,000 clones listed, around nine tenths were seen once. This TCR derives from a man between 18 and 29 years old in good health and CMV-seronegative. The chain employs TRBV2 and TRBJ1-5, with D maybe TRBD1 (5 bases). The sequenced sample consisted of PBMCs. For the CDR3, the DNA is TGTGCCACCCGGGGGGGGTCAGCTGGGCAGCCCCAGCATTTT. Its protein is CATRGGSAGQPQHF. The variable domain in full, completed from reference TRBV2 and TRBJ1-5, reads EPEVTQTPSHQVTQMGQEVILRCVPISNHLYFYWYRQILGQKVEFLVSFYNNEISEKSEIFDDQFSVERPDGSNFTLKIRSTKLEDSAMYFCATRGGSAGQPQHFGDGTRLSIL.